This T cell receptor (beta chain) was captured by sequencing in a study of T cells expressing NK-cell markers. Study as a whole: Sorted CD3+CD56+NKG2C+, CD3+CD56+NKG2C- and CD3+CD56-NKG2C+ T cells provided the TCR beta repertoires.

UMIs were included in TCR beta cDNA generated by 5'RACE template switching. Reanalyzing the 5' RACE reads, TCRdb keeps one entry per CDR3 protein, without DNA. The sample yields a few hundred thousand distinct CDR3 sequences, of which the top ten take up approximately 4%. Regarding the study as a whole: Whether expanded NKG2C+ T cell clones recognized HCMV stayed uncertain. One observes that, in several donors, these clonotypes were also the leading ones within the CD3+CD56-NKG2C+ fraction.

On this clonotype itself: Its target is not known.

The CDR3 extends over 14 amino acids. Looked up from germline, CDR1 is SGHTA and CDR2 is FQGNSA. The chain couples TRBV7-2 to TRBJ2-1; TCRdb's D call, TRBD2, is unchecked because there is no DNA. The TCR comes from a man aged 18 to 29 in good health. The specimen was blood T cells: a sorted CD56 or NKG2C T cell subset, CD4+ or CD8+ T cells, or bulk PBMC T cells (not recorded which). CDR3 amino acids: CASSLVLGHNEQFF.